Below, one T cell receptor (beta chain) is given with its context. This sample is drawn from a study of shared T cell receptors in the human thymus. The method was immunoSEQ multiplex PCR; TCRdb's version includes in-frame clones alone and lacks a portion of them. Of under 700,000 clones in the sample, around 82% were seen once. CDR3 length: 20 amino acids. Germline V gene sequence: CDR1 SGHDN, CDR2 FVKESK. V lost 1 base, J lost 5 bases, and 13 bases stayed unmatched. These data were also reused for a study on human thymus T cells. That report notes: Having corrective surgery for congenital heart defects, healthy Finnish infants were the ones who donated. Thymic material originated from resections removed in the course of corrective heart surgery. An apparent bias in V and J gene usage was seen in thymic and blood repertoires. Related reports documented highly overlapping thymic repertoires among unrelated individuals.

The chain is built from TRBV14 and TRBJ2-5, with 16 bases that match TRBD2. The sequence came from a boy under three years old with a congenital heart defect. The sequenced sample consisted of thymocytes. The CDR3 coding sequence is TGTGCCAGCAGCCAAGGGGTACCCGGGACTAGCGGGAGGGCCGGGGAGACCCAGTACTTC. It translates to CASSQGVPGTSGRAGETQYF. The full variable domain, in which reference TRBV14 and TRBJ2-5 provide the parts outside the CDR3, is EAGVTQFPSHSVIEKGQTVTLRCDPISGHDNLYWYRRVMGKEIKFLLHFVKESKQDESGMPNNRFLAERTGGTYSTLKVQPAELEDSGVYFCASSQGVPGTSGRAGETQYFGPGTRLLVL.